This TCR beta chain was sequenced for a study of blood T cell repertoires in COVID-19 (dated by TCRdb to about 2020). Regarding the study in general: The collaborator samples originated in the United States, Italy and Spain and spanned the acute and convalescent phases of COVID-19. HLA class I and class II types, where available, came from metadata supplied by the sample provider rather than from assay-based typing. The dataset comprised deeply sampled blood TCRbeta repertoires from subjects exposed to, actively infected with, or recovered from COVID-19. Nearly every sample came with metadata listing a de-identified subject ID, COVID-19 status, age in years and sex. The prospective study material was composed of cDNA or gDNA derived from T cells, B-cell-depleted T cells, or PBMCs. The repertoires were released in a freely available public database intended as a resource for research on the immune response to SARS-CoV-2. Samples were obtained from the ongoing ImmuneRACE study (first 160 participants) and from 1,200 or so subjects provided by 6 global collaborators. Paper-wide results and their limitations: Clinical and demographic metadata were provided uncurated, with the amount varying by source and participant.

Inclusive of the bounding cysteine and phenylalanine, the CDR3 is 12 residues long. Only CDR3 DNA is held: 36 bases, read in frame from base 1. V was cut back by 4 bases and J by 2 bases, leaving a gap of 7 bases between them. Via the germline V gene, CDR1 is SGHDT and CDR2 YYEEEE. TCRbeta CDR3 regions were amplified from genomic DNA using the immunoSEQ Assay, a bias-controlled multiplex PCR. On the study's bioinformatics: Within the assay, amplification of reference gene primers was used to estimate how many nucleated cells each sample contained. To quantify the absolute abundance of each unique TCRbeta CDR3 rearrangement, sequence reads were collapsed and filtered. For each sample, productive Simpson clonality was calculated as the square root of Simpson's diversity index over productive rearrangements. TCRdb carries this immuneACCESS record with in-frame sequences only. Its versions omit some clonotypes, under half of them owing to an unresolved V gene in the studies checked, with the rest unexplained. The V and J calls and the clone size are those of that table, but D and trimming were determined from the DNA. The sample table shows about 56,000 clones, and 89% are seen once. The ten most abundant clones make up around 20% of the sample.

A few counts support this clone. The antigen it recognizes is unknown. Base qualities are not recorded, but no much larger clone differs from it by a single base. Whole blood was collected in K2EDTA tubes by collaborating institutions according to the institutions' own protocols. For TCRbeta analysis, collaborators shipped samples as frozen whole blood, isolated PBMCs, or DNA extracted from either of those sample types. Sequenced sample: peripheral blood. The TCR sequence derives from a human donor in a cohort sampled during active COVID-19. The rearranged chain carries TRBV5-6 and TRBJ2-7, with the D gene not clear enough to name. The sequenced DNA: TGTGCCAGCAGCCTAACAGCCTACGAGCAGTACTTC. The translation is CASSLTAYEQYF. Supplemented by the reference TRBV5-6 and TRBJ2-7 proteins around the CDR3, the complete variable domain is DAGVTQSPTHLIKTRGQQVTLRCSPKSGHDTVSWYQQALGQGPQFIFQYYEEEERQRGNFPDRFSGHQFPNYSSELNVNALLLGDSALYLCASSLTAYEQYFGPGTRLTVT.